This T cell receptor beta chain comes out of a study of blood T cell repertoires in COVID-19. About the research overall: COVID-19 samples, acute and convalescent, were from the United States, Italy and Spain. Sources were T cells, B-cell-depleted T cells, or PBMCs; the material itself was cDNA or gDNA.

How the authors handled the data: Nucleated cell number was recorded as an estimate derived from reference gene primer amplification. The repertoire was sequenced with immunoSEQ multiplex PCR; TCRdb's copy has only in-frame clones and lacks some. From that table come the V and J calls and clone size; the DNA was used to work out D and trimming. The table shows about 260,000 clones, with 88% occurring only once. The V gene's germline CDR1 is SGHNT and CDR2 YYREEE (reference sequence). With V trimmed by 0 bases and J by 4 bases, 7 bases remained unmatched. This CDR3 spans 16 amino acids. The chain employs TRBV5-4 and TRBJ2-3; 8 bases are shared with TRBD1. Sequences were obtained from peripheral blood. This TCR derives from a human donor in a cohort sampled during active COVID-19. CDR3 region: CASSLGRTGRSDTQYF. CDR3 nucleotides: TGTGCCAGCAGCTTGGGACGGACAGGGAGGTCAGATACGCAGTATTTT. Looking up the rest from reference TRBV5-4 and TRBJ2-3 gives the full variable domain: ETGVTQSPTHLIKTRGQQVTLRCSSQSGHNTVSWYQQALGQGPQFIFQYYREEENGRGNFPPRFSGLQFPNYSSELNVNALELDDSALYLCASSLGRTGRSDTQYFGPGTRLTVL.